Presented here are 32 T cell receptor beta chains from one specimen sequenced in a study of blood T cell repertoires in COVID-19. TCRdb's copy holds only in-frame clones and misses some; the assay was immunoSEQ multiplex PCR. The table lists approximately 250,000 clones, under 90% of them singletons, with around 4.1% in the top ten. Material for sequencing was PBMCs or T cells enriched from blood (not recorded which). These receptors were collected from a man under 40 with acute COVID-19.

The DNA of the CDR3 is TGTGCCAGCAAAACAGGGGTTTCACCCCTCCACTTT. Encoded protein: CASKTGVSPLHF. The J gene is TRBJ1-6, the V gene TRBV2; 7 bases are shared with TRBD1. The CDR3 is 12 amino acids. Germline V gene sequence: CDR1 SNHLY, CDR2 FYNNEI. After removal of 7 bases from V and 9 bases from J, the junction contained 3 bases not matched to a gene.

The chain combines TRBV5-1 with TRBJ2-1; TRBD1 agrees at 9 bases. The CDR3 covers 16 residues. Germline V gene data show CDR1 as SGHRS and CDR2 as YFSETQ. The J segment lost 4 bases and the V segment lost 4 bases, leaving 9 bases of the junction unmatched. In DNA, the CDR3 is TGCGCCAGCAGCCCGGAAACAGGGGGCGATTACAATGAGCAGTTCTTC. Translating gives CASSPETGGDYNEQFF.

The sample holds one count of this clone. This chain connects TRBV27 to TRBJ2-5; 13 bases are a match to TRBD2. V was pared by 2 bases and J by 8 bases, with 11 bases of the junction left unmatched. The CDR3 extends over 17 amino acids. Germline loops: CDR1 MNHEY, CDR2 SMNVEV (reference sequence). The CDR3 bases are TGTGCCAGCAGTTTAAAGGCGGGACTAGCGGGACGGGGTACCCAGTACTTC. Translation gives CASSLKAGLAGRGTQYF.

In DNA, the CDR3 is TGTGCCAGCAGTTACTCGCCTAGCGGCTACGAGCAGTACGTC. Amino acids: CASSYSPSGYEQYV. The chain has TRBV6-5 and TRBJ2-7, with 7 bases that match TRBD2. Germline CDR1 MNHEY, CDR2 SVGAGI. This CDR3 is 14 amino acids long. V dropped 0 bases and J dropped 3; count of bases not matched to a gene: 2.

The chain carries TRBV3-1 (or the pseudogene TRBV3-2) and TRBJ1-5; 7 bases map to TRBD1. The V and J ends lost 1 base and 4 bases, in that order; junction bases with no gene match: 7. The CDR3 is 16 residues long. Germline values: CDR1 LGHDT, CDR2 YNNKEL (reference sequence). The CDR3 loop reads CASSQGQGVGNQPQHF. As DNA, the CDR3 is TGTGCCAGCAGCCAAGGACAGGGAGTGGGAAATCAGCCCCAGCATTTT.

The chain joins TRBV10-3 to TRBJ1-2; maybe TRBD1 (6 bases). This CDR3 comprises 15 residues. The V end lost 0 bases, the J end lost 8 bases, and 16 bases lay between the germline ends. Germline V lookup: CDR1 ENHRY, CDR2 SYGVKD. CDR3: CAISESGGPGRGYTF. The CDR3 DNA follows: TGTGCCATCAGTGAGTCGGGGGGGCCCGGTCGGGGCTACACCTTC.

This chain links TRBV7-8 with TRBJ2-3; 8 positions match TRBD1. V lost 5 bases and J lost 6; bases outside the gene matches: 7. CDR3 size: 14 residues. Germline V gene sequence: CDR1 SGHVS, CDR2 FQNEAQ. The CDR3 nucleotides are TGTGCCAGCAGCCGGGTTCAGGGGGCGGATACGCAGTATTTT. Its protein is CASSRVQGADTQYF.

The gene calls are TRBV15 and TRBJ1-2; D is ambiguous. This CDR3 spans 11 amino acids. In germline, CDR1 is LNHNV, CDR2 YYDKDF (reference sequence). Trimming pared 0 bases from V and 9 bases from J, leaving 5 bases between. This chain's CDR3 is CATSRDESYTF. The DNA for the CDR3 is TGTGCCACCAGCAGAGACGAGAGCTACACCTTC.

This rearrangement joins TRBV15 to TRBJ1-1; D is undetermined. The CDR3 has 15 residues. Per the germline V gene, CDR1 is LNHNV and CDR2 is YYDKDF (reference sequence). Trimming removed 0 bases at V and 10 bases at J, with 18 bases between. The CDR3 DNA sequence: TGTGCCACCAGCAGAGATCATTCGCAGGCTCAAACAGCTTTCTTT. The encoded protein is CATSRDHSQAQTAFF. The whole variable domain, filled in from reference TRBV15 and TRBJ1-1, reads DAMVIQNPRYQVTQFGKPVTLSCSQTLNHNVMYWYQQKSSQAPKLLFHYYDKDFNNEADTPDNFQSRRPNTSFCFLDIRSPGLGDTAMYLCATSRDHSQAQTAFFGQGTRLTVV.

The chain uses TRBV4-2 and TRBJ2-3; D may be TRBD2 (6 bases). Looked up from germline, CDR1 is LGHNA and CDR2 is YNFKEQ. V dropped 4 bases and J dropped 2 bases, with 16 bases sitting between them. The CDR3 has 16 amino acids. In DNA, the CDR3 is TGTGCCAGCAGCCTCGAGGTGATAGCGGCCACAGATACGCAGTATTTT. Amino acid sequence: CASSLEVIAATDTQYF.

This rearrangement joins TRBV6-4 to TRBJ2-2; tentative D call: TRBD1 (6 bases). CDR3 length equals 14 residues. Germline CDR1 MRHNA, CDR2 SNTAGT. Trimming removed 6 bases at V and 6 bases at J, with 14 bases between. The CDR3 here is CASSVSTGSGELFF. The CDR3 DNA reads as TGTGCCAGCAGCGTCTCTACAGGGTCCGGGGAGCTGTTTTTT.

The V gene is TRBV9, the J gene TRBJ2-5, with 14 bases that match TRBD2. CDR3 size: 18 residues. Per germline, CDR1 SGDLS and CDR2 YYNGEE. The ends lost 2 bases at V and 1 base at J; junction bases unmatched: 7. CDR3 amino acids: CASSVTGGLAGAQETQYF. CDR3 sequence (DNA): TGTGCCAGCAGCGTCACCGGGGGACTAGCGGGGGCCCAAGAGACCCAGTACTTC. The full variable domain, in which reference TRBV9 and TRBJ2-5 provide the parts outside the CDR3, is DSGVTQTPKHLITATGQRVTLRCSPRSGDLSVYWYQQSLDQGLQFLIQYYNGEERAKGNILERFSAQQFPDLHSELNLSSLELGDSALYFCASSVTGGLAGAQETQYFGPGTRLLVL.

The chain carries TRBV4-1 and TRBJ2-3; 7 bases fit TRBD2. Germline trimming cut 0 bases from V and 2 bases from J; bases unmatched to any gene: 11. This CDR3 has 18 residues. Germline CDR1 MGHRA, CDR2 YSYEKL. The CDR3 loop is CASSQDHYGGGLTDTQYF. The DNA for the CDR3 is TGCGCCAGCAGCCAAGATCATTATGGCGGGGGACTCACAGATACGCAGTATTTT.

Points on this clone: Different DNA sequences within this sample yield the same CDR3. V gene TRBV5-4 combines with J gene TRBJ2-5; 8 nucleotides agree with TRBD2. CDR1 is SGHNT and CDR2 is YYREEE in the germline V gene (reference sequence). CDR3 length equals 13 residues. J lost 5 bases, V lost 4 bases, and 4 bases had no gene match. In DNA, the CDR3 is TGTGCCAGCAGCCCCGGGGGGGTCGAGACCCAGTACTTC. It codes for CASSPGGVETQYF.

Here the CDR3 reads CASSPLGRGPEKLFF. The CDR3 bases are TGTGCCAGCAGCCCCCTGGGCAGGGGGCCTGAAAAACTGTTTTTT. The V call is TRBV14, the J call TRBJ1-4; 8 bases line up with TRBD1. The CDR3 contains 15 residues. The V and J ends lost 4 bases and 7 bases, in that order; junction bases with no gene match: 8. Germline values: CDR1 SGHDN, CDR2 FVKESK.

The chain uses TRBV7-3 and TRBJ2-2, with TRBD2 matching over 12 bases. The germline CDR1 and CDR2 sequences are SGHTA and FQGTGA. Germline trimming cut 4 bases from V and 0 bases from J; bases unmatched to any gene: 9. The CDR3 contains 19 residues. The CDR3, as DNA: TGTGCCAGCAGCTCCCCGGGACTAGCGGGTAACGCGAACACCGGGGAGCTGTTTTTT. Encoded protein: CASSSPGLAGNANTGELFF.

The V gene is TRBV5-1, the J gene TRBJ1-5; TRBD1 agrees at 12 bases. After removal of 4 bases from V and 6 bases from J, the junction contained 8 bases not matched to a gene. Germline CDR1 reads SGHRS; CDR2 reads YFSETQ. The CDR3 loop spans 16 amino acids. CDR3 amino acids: CASSPGTGGIGQPQHF. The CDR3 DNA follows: TGCGCCAGCAGCCCCGGGACAGGGGGCATAGGTCAGCCCCAGCATTTT.

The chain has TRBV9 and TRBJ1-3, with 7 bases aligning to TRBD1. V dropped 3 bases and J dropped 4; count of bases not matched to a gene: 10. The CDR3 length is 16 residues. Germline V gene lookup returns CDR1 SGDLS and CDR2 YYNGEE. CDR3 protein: CASSAPSGGLGNTIYF. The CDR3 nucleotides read TGTGCCAGCAGCGCCCCGTCAGGGGGTTTGGGAAACACCATATATTTT.

CDR3 coding DNA: TGCGCCAGCAGTGAGTCCATCGCCGGGGGACCACTGTGGCCCCAGCATTTT. It specifies CASSESIAGGPLWPQHF. The chain joins TRBV10-2 to TRBJ1-5, with a tentative D call TRBD1 (5 bases). The germline V and J ends were trimmed by 0 bases and 9 bases, with 21 bases remaining between them. Germline CDR1 WSHSY, CDR2 SAAADI. The length of the CDR3 is 17 residues.

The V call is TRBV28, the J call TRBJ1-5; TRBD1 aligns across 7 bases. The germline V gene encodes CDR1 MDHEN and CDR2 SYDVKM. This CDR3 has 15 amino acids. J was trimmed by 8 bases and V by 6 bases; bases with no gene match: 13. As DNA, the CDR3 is TGTGCCAGCAGCGGATTGGACAGGCTCGACGAGCCCCAGCATTTT. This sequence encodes CASSGLDRLDEPQHF.

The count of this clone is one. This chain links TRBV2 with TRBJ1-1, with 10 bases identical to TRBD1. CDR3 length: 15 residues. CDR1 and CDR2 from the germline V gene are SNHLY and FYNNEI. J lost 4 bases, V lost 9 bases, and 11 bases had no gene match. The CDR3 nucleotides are TGTGCCAGAGGGACTGACAGGGGGCGAGGCACTGAAGCTTTCTTT. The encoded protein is CARGTDRGRGTEAFF.

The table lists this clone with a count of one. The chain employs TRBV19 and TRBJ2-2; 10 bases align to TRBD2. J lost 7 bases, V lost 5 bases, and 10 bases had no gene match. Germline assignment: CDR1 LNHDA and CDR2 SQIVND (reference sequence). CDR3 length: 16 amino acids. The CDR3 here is CASSEMASGRFGELFF. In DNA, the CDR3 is TGTGCCAGTAGTGAGATGGCTAGCGGGAGATTCGGGGAGCTGTTTTTT.

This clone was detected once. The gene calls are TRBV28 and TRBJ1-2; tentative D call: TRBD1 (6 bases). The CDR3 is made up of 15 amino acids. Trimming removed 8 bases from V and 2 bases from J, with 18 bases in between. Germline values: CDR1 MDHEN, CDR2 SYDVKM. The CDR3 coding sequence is TGTGCCAGCGGACTCTTGCAGGGGATAAACTATGGCTACACCTTC. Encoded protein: CASGLLQGINYGYTF.

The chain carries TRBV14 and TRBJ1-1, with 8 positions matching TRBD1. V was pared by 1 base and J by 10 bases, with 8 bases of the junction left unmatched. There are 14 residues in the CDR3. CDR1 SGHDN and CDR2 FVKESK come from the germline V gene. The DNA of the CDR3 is TGTGCCAGCAGCCAAGCCACAGGGGGTAGCTCAGCTTTCTTT. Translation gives CASSQATGGSSAFF.

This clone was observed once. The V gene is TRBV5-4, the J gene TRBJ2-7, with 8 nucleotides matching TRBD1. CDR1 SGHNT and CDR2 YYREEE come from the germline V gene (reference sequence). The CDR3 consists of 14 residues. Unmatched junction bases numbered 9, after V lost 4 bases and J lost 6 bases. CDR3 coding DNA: TGTGCCAGCAGCCCTCGACAGGGGTTGGGCGAGCAGTACGTC. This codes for CASSPRQGLGEQYV.

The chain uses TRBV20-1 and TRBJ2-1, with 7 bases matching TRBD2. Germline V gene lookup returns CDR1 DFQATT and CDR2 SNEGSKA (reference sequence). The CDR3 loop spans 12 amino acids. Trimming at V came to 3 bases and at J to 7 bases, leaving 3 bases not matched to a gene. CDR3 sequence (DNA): TGCAGTGCTAGTTGGGAGGGGAATGAGCAGTTCTTC. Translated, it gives CSASWEGNEQFF.

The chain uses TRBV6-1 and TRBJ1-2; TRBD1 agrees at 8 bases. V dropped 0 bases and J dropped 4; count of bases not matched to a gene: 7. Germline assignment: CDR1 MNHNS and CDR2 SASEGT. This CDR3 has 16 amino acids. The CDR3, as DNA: TGTGCCAGCAGTGAAGCCGAGGCAGGGGGCGCCTATGGCTACACCTTC. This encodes CASSEAEAGGAYGYTF.

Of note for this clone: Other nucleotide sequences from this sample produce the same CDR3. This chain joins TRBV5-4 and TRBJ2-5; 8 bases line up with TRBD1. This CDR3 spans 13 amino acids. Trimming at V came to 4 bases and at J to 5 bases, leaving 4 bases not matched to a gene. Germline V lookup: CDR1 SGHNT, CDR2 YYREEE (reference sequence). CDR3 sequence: CASSPGGVETQYF. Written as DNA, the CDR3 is TGTGCCAGCAGCCCAGGGGGCGTGGAGACCCAGTACTTC. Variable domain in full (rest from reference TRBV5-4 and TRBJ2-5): ETGVTQSPTHLIKTRGQQVTLRCSSQSGHNTVSWYQQALGQGPQFIFQYYREEENGRGNFPPRFSGLQFPNYSSELNVNALELDDSALYLCASSPGGVETQYFGPGTRLLVL.

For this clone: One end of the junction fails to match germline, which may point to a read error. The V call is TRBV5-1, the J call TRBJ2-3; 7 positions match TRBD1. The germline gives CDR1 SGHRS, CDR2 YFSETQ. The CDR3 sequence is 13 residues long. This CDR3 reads CASSTTGRDTQYF. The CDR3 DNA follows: TGTGCCAGCAGCACGACAGGGAGAGATACGCAGTATTTT.

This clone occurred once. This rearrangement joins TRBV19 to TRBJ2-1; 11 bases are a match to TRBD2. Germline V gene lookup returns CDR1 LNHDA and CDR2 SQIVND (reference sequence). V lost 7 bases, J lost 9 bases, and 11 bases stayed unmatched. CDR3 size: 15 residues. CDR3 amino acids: CASISVDSGRGEQFF. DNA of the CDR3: TGTGCCAGTATTAGTGTGGATAGCGGGAGGGGTGAGCAGTTCTTC.

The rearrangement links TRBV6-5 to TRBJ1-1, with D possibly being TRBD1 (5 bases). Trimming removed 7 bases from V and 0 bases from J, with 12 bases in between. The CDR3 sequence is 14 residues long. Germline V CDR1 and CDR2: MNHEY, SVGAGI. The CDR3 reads CASTRGELNTEAFF. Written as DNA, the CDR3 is TGTGCCAGCACCCGGGGGGAATTGAACACTGAAGCTTTCTTT.

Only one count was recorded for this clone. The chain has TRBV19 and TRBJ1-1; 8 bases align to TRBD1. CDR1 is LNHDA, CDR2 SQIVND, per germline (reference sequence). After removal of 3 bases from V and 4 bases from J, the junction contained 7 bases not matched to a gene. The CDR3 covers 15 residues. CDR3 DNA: TGTGCCAGTAGTATTGGTGGACAGGGACCCACTGAAGCTTTCTTT. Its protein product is CASSIGGQGPTEAFF.